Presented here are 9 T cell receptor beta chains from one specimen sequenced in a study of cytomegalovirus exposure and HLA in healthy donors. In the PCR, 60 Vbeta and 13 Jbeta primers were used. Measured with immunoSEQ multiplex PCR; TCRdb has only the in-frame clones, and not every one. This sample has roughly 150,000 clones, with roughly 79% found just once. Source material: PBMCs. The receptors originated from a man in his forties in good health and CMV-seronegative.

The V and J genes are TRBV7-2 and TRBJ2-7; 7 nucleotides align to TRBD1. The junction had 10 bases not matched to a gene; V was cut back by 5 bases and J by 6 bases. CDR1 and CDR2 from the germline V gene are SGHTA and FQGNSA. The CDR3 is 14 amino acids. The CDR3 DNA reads TGTGCCAGCAGCACGGGGTTAGCAGGGGGCGAGCAGTACTTC. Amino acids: CASSTGLAGGEQYF.

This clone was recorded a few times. CDR3: CASSPRGLGINEQFF. The CDR3 region has the DNA TGCGCCAGCAGCCCCAGGGGATTGGGTATAAATGAGCAGTTCTTC. The chain links TRBV4-1 to TRBJ2-1; D might be TRBD1 (6 bases). The CDR3 runs to 15 residues. Germline lookup yields CDR1 MGHRA and CDR2 YSYEKL. V was clipped by 4 bases and J by 7 bases, with 17 bases between them.

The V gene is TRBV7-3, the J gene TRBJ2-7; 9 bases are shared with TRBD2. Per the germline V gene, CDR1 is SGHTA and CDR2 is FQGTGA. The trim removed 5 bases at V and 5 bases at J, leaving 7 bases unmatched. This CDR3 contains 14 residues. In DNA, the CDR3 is TGTGCCAGCAGCCAGGGTAGCGGGAGCGACGAGCAGTACTTC. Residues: CASSQGSGSDEQYF.

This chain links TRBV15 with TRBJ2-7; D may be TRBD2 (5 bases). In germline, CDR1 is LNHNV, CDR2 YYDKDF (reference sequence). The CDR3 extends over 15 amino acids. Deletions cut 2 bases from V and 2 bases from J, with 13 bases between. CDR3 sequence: CATSRQRELAYEQYF. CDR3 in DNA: TGTGCCACCAGCAGACAAAGGGAGTTAGCCTACGAGCAGTACTTC. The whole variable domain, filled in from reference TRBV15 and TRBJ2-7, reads DAMVIQNPRYQVTQFGKPVTLSCSQTLNHNVMYWYQQKSSQAPKLLFHYYDKDFNNEADTPDNFQSRRPNTSFCFLDIRSPGLGDTAMYLCATSRQRELAYEQYFGPGTRLTVT.

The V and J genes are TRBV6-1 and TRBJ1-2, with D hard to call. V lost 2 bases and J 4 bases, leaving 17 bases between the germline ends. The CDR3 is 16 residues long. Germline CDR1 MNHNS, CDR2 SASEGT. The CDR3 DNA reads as TGTGCCAGCAGTGAAAGTAGAGGGAGGGTTAGCTATGGCTACACCTTC. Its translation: CASSESRGRVSYGYTF.

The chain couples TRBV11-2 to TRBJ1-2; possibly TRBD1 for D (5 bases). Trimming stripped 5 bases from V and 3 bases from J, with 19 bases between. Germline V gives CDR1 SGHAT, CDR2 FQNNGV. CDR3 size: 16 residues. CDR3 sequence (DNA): TGTGCCAGCAGCCCAATACGGGGGAACTTGGACTATGGCTACACCTTC. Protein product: CASSPIRGNLDYGYTF.

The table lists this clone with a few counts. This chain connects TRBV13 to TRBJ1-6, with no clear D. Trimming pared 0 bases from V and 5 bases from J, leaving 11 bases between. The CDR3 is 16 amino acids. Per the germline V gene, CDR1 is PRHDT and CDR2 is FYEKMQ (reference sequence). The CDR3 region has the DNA TGTGCCAGCAGCTTAGGCGTACTGATAGATAATTCACCCCTCCACTTT. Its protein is CASSLGVLIDNSPLHF.

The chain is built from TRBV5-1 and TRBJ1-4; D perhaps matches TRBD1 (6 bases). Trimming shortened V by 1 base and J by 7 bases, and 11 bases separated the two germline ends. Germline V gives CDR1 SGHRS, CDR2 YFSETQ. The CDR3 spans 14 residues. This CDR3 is CASSLTGIVEKLFF. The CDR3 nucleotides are TGCGCCAGCAGCTTGACAGGGATAGTTGAAAAACTGTTTTTT.

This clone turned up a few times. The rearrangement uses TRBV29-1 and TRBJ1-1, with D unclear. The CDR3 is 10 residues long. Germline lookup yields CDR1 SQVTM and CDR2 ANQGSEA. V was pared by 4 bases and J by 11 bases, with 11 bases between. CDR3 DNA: TGCAGCGTTGTAGCTCTTCGGGCTTTCTTT. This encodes CSVVALRAFF.